Listed below are T cell receptor beta chains from one sample, sequenced in a study of T-cell reconstitution after alpha-beta-depleted transplantation in children. One entry per CDR3 protein, called by TCRdb with MiXCR from the PCR reads. This sample yields approximately 190,000 distinct CDR3 sequences, of which 6.3% are seen a single time; 4.5% to 5.5% belongs to the top ten. Sequenced here: PBMCs, sampled before TCRalphabeta/CD19-depleted stem cell transplant. The receptor source for this set is a girl in the first two years of life with combined immunodeficiency, due to receive a stem cell transplant. Each CDR3 is given with its conserved first and last residue. The D gene is left open where the match is weak. Clone size, where shown, is once, few, many, or a class for clones that have expanded.

TRBV12-3/TRBV12-4	-	-	TRBJ2-5	TGTGCCAGCAGTTTTGGGGAGGGGGCATTCTCAGAGACCCAGTACTTC	CASSFGEGAFSETQYF
TRBV7-9	-	few	TRBJ1-2	TGTGCCAGCAGCCTAGAGGCAAGCGGCTACACCTTC	CASSLEASGYTF
TRBV6-2/TRBV6-3	-	many	TRBJ2-5	TGTGCCAGCGCCCTAGCCGAAGAGACCCAGTACTTC	CASALAEETQYF
TRBV14	-	many	TRBJ2-3	TGTGCCAGCAGCCAAGAAGGCGTGTTAACTCAAGTGGATACGCAGTATTTT	CASSQEGVLTQVDTQYF
TRBV25-1	TRBD1	many	TRBJ1-6	TGTGCCAGCAGGCCCCATGGACAGGGCCCTTATAATTCACCCCTCCACTTT	CASRPHGQGPYNSPLHF
TRBV27	TRBD1	-	TRBJ2-7	TGTGCCAGCAGTTCGAGGACAGGGCTGAGCTCCTACGAGCAGTACTTC	CASSSRTGLSSYEQYF
TRBV10-3	TRBD2	-	TRBJ2-7	TGTGCCATCAGTGAGTCCGCTACTAGCGGGGATTACGAGCAGTACTTC	CAISESATSGDYEQYF
TRBV7-9	TRBD1	many	TRBJ1-3	TGTGCCAGCAGCTCACCGTACCTGGGACAGGGGGTAGGAAACACCATATATTTT	CASSSPYLGQGVGNTIYF
TRBV11-2	-	many	TRBJ2-7	TGTGCCAGCAGCTTAGCTGGCGGAACCCTCTACGAGCAGTACTTC	CASSLAGGTLYEQYF
TRBV12-5	-	many	TRBJ1-1	TGTGCTAGTGGTTTGGAAGTGCGGGTAGGGACGGGGACTGAAGCTTTCTTT	CASGLEVRVGTGTEAFF
TRBV2	TRBD1	many	TRBJ2-7	TGTGCCAGCAGTGTACCCCGGGACAGGGGTAGCGGGTCTTACGAGCAGTACTTC	CASSVPRDRGSGSYEQYF
TRBV12-3/TRBV12-4	TRBD1	many	TRBJ1-1	TGTGCCAGCAATTATCAGGGGGCGAGTACTGAAGCTTTCTTT	CASNYQGASTEAFF
TRBV11-3	-	-	TRBJ1-5	TGTGCCAGCAGCTCCGAAAGCAATCAGCCCCAGCATTTT	CASSSESNQPQHF
TRBV7-6	TRBD1	many	TRBJ2-7	TGTGCCAGCAGCTTAGGACCACAGGGGTACTACGAGCAGTACTTC	CASSLGPQGYYEQYF
TRBV20-1	-	few	TRBJ2-7	TGCAGTGCCAGCGATCTGGACACAGGACCGAGCGAGCAGTACTTC	CSASDLDTGPSEQYF
TRBV24-1	-	many	TRBJ2-2	TGTGCCACCAGTGCGACGAACACCGGGGAGCTGTTTTTT	CATSATNTGELFF
TRBV15	-	many	TRBJ2-7	TGTGCCACCAGCATTGGATACGAGCAGTACTTC	CATSIGYEQYF
TRBV7-8	-	many	TRBJ1-1	TGTGCCAGCAGCTTCGTAGGTCCCATGAACACTGAAGCTTTCTTT	CASSFVGPMNTEAFF
TRBV4-3	TRBD1	many	TRBJ1-1	TGCGCCAGCAGCTCTCAGACAGGGGGGGGTTATGAAGCTTTCTTT	CASSSQTGGGYEAFF
TRBV7-9	-	-	TRBJ1-4	TGTGCCAGCAGCCAACACAGGGTCTCGAATGAAAAACTGTTTTTT	CASSQHRVSNEKLFF
TRBV15	-	many	TRBJ1-1	TGTGCCACCAGCAGAGAACGTCGGGGCACTGAAGCTTTCTTT	CATSRERRGTEAFF
TRBV12-3/TRBV12-4	TRBD2	many	TRBJ2-1	TGTGCCAGCAGTTTAGCGCGAGGGACTAGCGGGAGTGATGAGCAGTTCTTC	CASSLARGTSGSDEQFF
TRBV29-1	-	many	TRBJ1-1	TGCAGCGTTCCCTCTTCGGGACATACTGAAGCTTTCTTT	CSVPSSGHTEAFF
TRBV15	TRBD2	many	TRBJ2-2	TGTGCCACCAGCAGAGAACTAGCGGGAGGTCGTACCGGGGAGCTGTTTTTT	CATSRELAGGRTGELFF
TRBV7-2	-	few	TRBJ2-3	TGTGCCAGCAGCTTACGGGGGCAAAGCGGGCCAGATACGCAGTATTTT	CASSLRGQSGPDTQYF
TRBV6-2/TRBV6-3	-	many	TRBJ2-1	TGTGCCAGCTCCAACAATGAGCAGTTCTTC	CASSNNEQFF
TRBV4-2	TRBD2	-	TRBJ2-7	TGTGCCAGCAGCACAATAGGACTAGCGGGGGAGCAGTACTTC	CASSTIGLAGEQYF
TRBV6-2/TRBV6-3	-	many	TRBJ2-1	TGTGCCAGCAGTTACTTCTCCTACAATGAGCAGTTCTTC	CASSYFSYNEQFF
TRBV13	-	many	TRBJ1-6	TGTGCCAGCAGCTTAGGGGCAGGGGCTCTCCACTTT	CASSLGAGALHF
TRBV7-3	TRBD2	many	TRBJ2-1	TGTGCCAGCAGCTTAACGGCGGGAGGGCCCAATGAGCAGTTCTTC	CASSLTAGGPNEQFF
TRBV20-1	TRBD2	many	TRBJ2-1	TGCAGTGCTAGAGATCTGTATAGCGGGATCTCCTACAATGAGCAGTTCTTC	CSARDLYSGISYNEQFF
TRBV29-1	TRBD1	many	TRBJ1-2	TGCAGCATACAGGGGTCGGGGGGCTACACCTTC	CSIQGSGGYTF
TRBV6-2/TRBV6-3	-	many	TRBJ2-2	TGTGCCAGCAGTTACACGGAAATTAGCACCGGGGAGCTGTTTTTT	CASSYTEISTGELFF
TRBV6-2/TRBV6-3	-	many	TRBJ2-1	TGTGCCAGCAGTTACCACGACAGGTTTAAGGCCTACAATGAGCAGTTCTTC	CASSYHDRFKAYNEQFF
TRBV29-1	TRBD2	many	TRBJ2-7	TGCAGCGTTGAGGGCGGGAGCGGCAGCTCCTACGAGCAGTACTTC	CSVEGGSGSSYEQYF
TRBV4-2	TRBD2	-	TRBJ2-1	TGTGCCAGCAGCCCCCCCCCCGGACTAGCGGGAGCCTACAATGAGCAGTTCTTC	CASSPPPGLAGAYNEQFF
TRBV27	TRBD1	many	TRBJ2-1	TGTGCCAGCAGTCCCTTCGCGGGACAGGGGACAGGGCAGTTCTTC	CASSPFAGQGTGQFF
TRBV25-1	-	many	TRBJ1-5	TGTGCCAGCAGCGATGGGGCAACGGGCAATCAGCCCCAGCATTTT	CASSDGATGNQPQHF
TRBV5-1	-	many	TRBJ1-1	TGCGCCAGCAGCGATCTGGGAGGGACCTTGAACACTGAAGCTTTCTTT	CASSDLGGTLNTEAFF
TRBV13	TRBD2	-	TRBJ2-3	TGTGCCCGCAGCCGCCGGGACGCGACTAGCGGGATCACAGATACGCAGTATTTT	CARSRRDATSGITDTQYF